This T cell receptor (beta chain) was sequenced in a study of T cell responses to AZD1222 COVID-19 vaccine. Notes on the study in general: A mostly white British donor set with more females was recruited, and clonal diversity was possibly underestimated. Samples come after the peak T cell response, not at day 14. Dominant at 160-218 and 743-854, vaccine-associated CD4 TCRs also spanned spike.

This CDR3 has 14 amino acids. CDR1 SGHAT and CDR2 FQNNGV come from the germline V gene. V was clipped by 5 bases and J by 2 bases, with 13 bases between them. Pooling of second doses given at about 4 or about 12 weeks was done. Of note for this clone: The antigen remains undetermined.

TCRdb's copy holds only in-frame clones and misses some; the assay was immunoSEQ multiplex PCR. This table has roughly 150,000 clones, roughly 93% appearing once. The receptor's source is an adult who received the AZD1222 COVID-19 vaccine. J is TRBJ2-7 and V is TRBV11-2, with D unresolved. This specimen was peripheral blood, taken 28 days after the second AZD1222 dose. CDR3 residues: CASSPAVTPYEQYF. The CDR3 nucleotides read TGTGCCAGCAGCCCGGCGGTTACCCCCTACGAGCAGTACTTC.